These 19 T cell receptor beta chains were all obtained from the same sample, sequenced in a study of OX40 agonist ivuxolimab in advanced cancers. This table comes from immunoSEQ multiplex PCR, and its TCRdb copy is limited to in-frame clones, with some not included. The repertoire consists of about 85,000 clones, with around 85% occurring once and the leading ten covering 2%. Sequencing used CD4+ or CD8+ T cells sorted from blood, obtained in a trial of the OX40 agonist ivuxolimab. These receptors were taken from an adult with an advanced solid tumor such as melanoma, head and neck, liver or kidney cancer.

The rearrangement uses TRBV7-2 and TRBJ2-7; 9 nucleotides agree with TRBD2. This CDR3 has 14 residues. In germline, CDR1 is SGHTA, CDR2 FQGNSA. J lost 7 bases, V lost 1 base, and 5 bases had no gene match. CDR3 sequence reads: CASSLERGAGEQYF. In DNA, the CDR3 is TGTGCCAGCAGCTTAGAGCGGGGGGCAGGTGAGCAGTACTTC.

The chain employs TRBV28 and TRBJ2-7, with D possibly matching TRBD1 (6 bases). This CDR3 is built from 13 residues. V was clipped by 10 bases and J by 0 bases, with 13 bases between them. CDR1 is MDHEN, CDR2 SYDVKM, per germline. CDR3 region: CATRQESSYEQYF. The CDR3 DNA reads as TGTGCCACGAGACAGGAGAGCTCCTACGAGCAGTACTTC.

V is TRBV6-1 and J is TRBJ1-4; D remains ambiguous. Germline assignment: CDR1 MNHNS and CDR2 SASEGT. CDR3 length: 14 amino acids. Trimming stripped 1 base from V and 5 bases from J, with 8 bases between. The CDR3 is CASSEGGVNEKLFF. Here the CDR3 DNA reads TGTGCCAGCAGTGAAGGGGGAGTGAATGAAAAACTGTTTTTT.

V is TRBV7-2 and J is TRBJ1-2; D gene unclear. Germline V gene sequence: CDR1 SGHTA, CDR2 FQGNSA. V lost 2 bases, J lost 4 bases, and 8 bases lay in between. The CDR3 length is 13 residues. CDR3 protein: CASSLYLSYGYTF. CDR3 nucleotides: TGTGCCAGCAGCTTATACCTGTCCTATGGCTACACCTTC.

The rearrangement links TRBV6-1 to TRBJ2-2, with D possibly matching TRBD1 (5 bases). The V and J ends lost 2 bases and 6 bases respectively, with 7 bases between them. The germline CDR1 and CDR2 sequences are MNHNS and SASEGT. This CDR3 has 13 amino acids. This CDR3 is CASSETGSGELFF. The CDR3 nucleotides read TGTGCCAGCAGTGAAACAGGTTCCGGGGAGCTGTTTTTT.

The chain employs TRBV25-1 and TRBJ1-4; no clear D. V gave up 3 bases and J gave up 2 bases, with 7 bases separating them. CDR3 length: 14 residues. Germline loops: CDR1 MGHDK, CDR2 SYGVNS. The CDR3: CASSDPLTNEKLFF. The CDR3 DNA reads as TGTGCCAGCAGTGATCCACTGACTAATGAAAAACTGTTTTTT.

The chain combines TRBV5-1 with TRBJ2-2, with D uncertain. The V and J ends lost 1 base and 6 bases respectively, with 13 bases between them. The CDR3 is 15 amino acids. Per germline, CDR1 SGHRS and CDR2 YFSETQ. The CDR3 loop reads CASSLSAGYSGELFF. CDR3 DNA: TGCGCCAGCAGCTTGTCGGCAGGATACTCCGGGGAGCTGTTTTTT.

The J gene is TRBJ2-7, the V gene TRBV6-6, with 7 bases aligning to TRBD1. This CDR3 has 14 amino acids. Germline trimming cut 7 bases from V and 4 bases from J; bases unmatched to any gene: 10. Germline values: CDR1 MNHNY, CDR2 SVGAGI (reference sequence). The CDR3 is CASTPDRDPYEQYF. CDR3 bases: TGTGCCAGCACCCCAGACAGGGATCCGTACGAGCAGTACTTC.

Of note for this clone: One end of the junction varies from germline; a read error may be responsible. V and J are TRBV5-4 and TRBJ1-1, with D possibly TRBD1 on 6 matching bases. This CDR3 contains 14 residues. Germline loops: CDR1 SGHNT, CDR2 YYREEE (reference sequence). The CDR3 DNA is TGTGCCAGCAGCTGGGACAACTCGAACGCTGAAGCTTTCTTT. It codes for CASSWDNSNAEAFF.

The J gene is TRBJ2-3, the V gene TRBV5-6; TRBD1 matches at 7 bases. Per the germline V gene, CDR1 is SGHDT and CDR2 is YYEEEE. The V gene end was trimmed by 4 bases and the J gene end by 2 bases; junction bases not matched to a gene: 13. CDR3 size: 17 residues. CDR3 sequence reads: CASSHARQGRATDTQYF. The CDR3 DNA sequence: TGTGCCAGCAGCCACGCCAGACAGGGTCGGGCCACAGATACGCAGTATTTT.

The gene calls are TRBV6-5 and TRBJ2-5; D assignment may be TRBD1 or TRBD2 (5 bases each). V lost 5 bases to trimming and J lost 1 base, with 14 bases between them. The CDR3 extends over 15 amino acids. From germline, CDR1 is MNHEY and CDR2 SVGAGI. The CDR3 spells CASSRGVKLQETQYF. CDR3 coding DNA: TGTGCCAGCAGTCGAGGGGTCAAACTCCAAGAGACCCAGTACTTC.

The V gene is TRBV5-1, the J gene TRBJ1-2; 10 nucleotides line up with TRBD1. The V gene's germline CDR1 is SGHRS and CDR2 YFSETQ. J was trimmed by 2 bases and V by 4 bases; bases with no gene match: 8. The CDR3 is made up of 16 amino acids. The CDR3 sequence: CASSTRQGADNYGYTF. The CDR3 nucleotides are TGCGCCAGCAGCACAAGACAGGGGGCTGACAACTATGGCTACACCTTC.

This chain uses TRBV6-5 with TRBJ1-2; TRBD1 agrees at 7 bases. Per germline, CDR1 MNHEY and CDR2 SVGAGI. Unmatched junction bases numbered 4, after V lost 6 bases and J lost 3 bases. This CDR3 contains 13 residues. The CDR3 DNA sequence: TGTGCCAGCAGAGGTCAGGGGGACTATGGCTACACCTTC. Translated: CASRGQGDYGYTF.

The chain combines TRBV5-1 with TRBJ2-1, with D uncertain. Germline V gene lookup returns CDR1 SGHRS and CDR2 YFSETQ. The CDR3 is 13 amino acids. Trimming shortened V by 4 bases and J by 7 bases, and 12 bases separated the two germline ends. CDR3 residues: CASSLLDQNEQFF. The CDR3 coding sequence is TGCGCCAGCAGCCTTCTCGACCAAAATGAGCAGTTCTTC.

The gene calls are TRBV6-1 and TRBJ1-6; 9 bases are shared with TRBD1. V was clipped by 2 bases and J by 6 bases; unmatched bases: 11. The CDR3 loop spans 18 amino acids. Germline CDR1 reads MNHNS; CDR2 reads SASEGT. The CDR3 bases are TGTGCCAGCAGTGAAATTGGGAACAGGGGGCTTGGTAATTCACCCCTCCACTTT. It encodes CASSEIGNRGLGNSPLHF.

V gene TRBV4-2 combines with J gene TRBJ1-1, with 10 nucleotides matching TRBD1. J gave up 4 bases and V 1 base, and 6 bases lay outside the gene matches. Germline V gene lookup returns CDR1 LGHNA and CDR2 YNFKEQ. The CDR3 runs to 16 residues. CDR3 sequence: CASSQGQGAPFTEAFF. CDR3 coding DNA: TGTGCCAGCAGCCAAGGACAGGGGGCTCCTTTCACTGAAGCTTTCTTT.

The chain combines TRBV5-1 with TRBJ2-5, with TRBD1 matching 9 bases. Germline assignment: CDR1 SGHRS and CDR2 YFSETQ. The CDR3 length is 15 residues. The ends lost 1 base at V and 4 bases at J; junction bases unmatched: 5. The CDR3 DNA reads TGCGCCAGCAGCTTGTGGGGGACAGGGACAGAGACCCAGTACTTC. This translates into CASSLWGTGTETQYF.

The chain recombines TRBV5-6 with TRBJ1-6; TRBD1 might be the D (5 bases). Trimming pared 5 bases from V and 11 bases from J, leaving 11 bases between. The CDR3 sequence is 12 residues long. Per germline, CDR1 SGHDT and CDR2 YYEEEE. This CDR3 is CASSRGSPPLHF. The CDR3 DNA follows: TGTGCCAGCAGTCGGGGGTCTCCACCCCTCCACTTT.

The V gene is TRBV2, the J gene TRBJ2-1; tentatively, D is TRBD1 (6 bases). The CDR3 is 16 residues long. Germline V CDR1 and CDR2: SNHLY, FYNNEI. Trimming stripped 6 bases from V and 0 bases from J, with 15 bases between. Here the CDR3 reads CASRHRARSSYNEQFF. The DNA of the CDR3 is TGTGCCAGCAGGCACAGGGCTAGGAGCTCCTACAATGAGCAGTTCTTC.